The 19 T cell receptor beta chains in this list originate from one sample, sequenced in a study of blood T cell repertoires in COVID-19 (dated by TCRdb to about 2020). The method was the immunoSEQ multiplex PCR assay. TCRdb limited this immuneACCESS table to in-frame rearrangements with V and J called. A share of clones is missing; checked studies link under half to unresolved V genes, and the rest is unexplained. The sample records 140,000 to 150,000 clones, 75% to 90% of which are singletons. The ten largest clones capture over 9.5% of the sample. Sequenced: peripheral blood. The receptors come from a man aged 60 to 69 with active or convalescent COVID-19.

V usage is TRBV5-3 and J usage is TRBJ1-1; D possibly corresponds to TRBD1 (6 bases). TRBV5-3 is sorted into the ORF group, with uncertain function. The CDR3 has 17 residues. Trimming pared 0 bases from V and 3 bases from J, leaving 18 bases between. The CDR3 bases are TGTGCCAGAAGCTTGGCCGCAGGGGCGGCGGGGGACACTGAAGCTTTCTTT. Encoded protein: CARSLAAGAAGDTEAFF.

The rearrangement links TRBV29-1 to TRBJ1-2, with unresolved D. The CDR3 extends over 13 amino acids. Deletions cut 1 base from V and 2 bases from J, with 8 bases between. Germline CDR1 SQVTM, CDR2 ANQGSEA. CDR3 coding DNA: TGCAGCGTTGAAGCCACTCGGAACTATGGCTACACCTTC. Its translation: CSVEATRNYGYTF.

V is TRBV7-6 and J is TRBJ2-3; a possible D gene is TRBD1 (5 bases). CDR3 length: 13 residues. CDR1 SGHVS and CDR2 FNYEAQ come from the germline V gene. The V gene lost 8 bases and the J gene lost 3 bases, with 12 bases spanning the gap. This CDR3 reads CASRIRGTDTQYF. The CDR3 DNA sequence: TGTGCCAGCCGAATAAGGGGAACAGATACGCAGTATTTT.

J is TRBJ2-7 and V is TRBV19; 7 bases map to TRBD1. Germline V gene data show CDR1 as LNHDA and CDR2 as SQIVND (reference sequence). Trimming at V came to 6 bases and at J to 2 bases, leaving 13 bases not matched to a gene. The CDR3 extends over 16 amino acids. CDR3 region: CASSPRTGPRTYEQYF. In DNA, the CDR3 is TGTGCCAGTAGCCCTCGGACAGGCCCCAGGACCTACGAGCAGTACTTC. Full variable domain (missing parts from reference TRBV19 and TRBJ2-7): DGGITQSPKYLFRKEGQNVTLSCEQNLNHDAMYWYRQDPGQGLRLIYYSQIVNDFQKGDIAEGYSVSREKKESFPLTVTSAQKNPTAFYLCASSPRTGPRTYEQYFGPGTRLTVT.

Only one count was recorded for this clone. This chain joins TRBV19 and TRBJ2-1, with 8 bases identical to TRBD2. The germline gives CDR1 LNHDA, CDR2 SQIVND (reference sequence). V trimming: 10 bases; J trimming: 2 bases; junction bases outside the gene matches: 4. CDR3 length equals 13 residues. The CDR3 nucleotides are TGTGCCACAACTAGCGGAACCTACAATGAGCAGTTCTTC. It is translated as CATTSGTYNEQFF.

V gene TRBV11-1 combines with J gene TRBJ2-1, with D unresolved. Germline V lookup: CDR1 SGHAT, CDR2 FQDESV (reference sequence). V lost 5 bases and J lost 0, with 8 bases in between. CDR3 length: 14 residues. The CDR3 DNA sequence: TGTGCCAGCAGCCCCTGGAGCTCCTACAATGAGCAGTTCTTC. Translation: CASSPWSSYNEQFF.

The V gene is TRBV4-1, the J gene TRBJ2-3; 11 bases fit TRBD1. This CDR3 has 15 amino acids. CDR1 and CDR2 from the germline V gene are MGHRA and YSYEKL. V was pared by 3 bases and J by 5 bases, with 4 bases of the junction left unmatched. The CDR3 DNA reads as TGCGCCAGCAGCCACCGGACAGGGGGCGGAGATACGCAGTATTTT. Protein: CASSHRTGGGDTQYF.

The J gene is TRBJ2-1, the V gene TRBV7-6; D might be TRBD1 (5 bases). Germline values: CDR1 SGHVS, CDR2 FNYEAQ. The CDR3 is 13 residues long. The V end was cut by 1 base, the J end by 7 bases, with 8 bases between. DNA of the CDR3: TGTGCCAGCAGCTTAGGGGCAGGGAATGAGCAGTTCTTC. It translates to CASSLGAGNEQFF.

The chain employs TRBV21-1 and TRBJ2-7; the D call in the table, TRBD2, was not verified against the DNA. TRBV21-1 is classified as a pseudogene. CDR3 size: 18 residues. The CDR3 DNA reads TGTGCCAGCAGCAAAGAGGTAAGGCTAGCGGGAGTCACCTACGAGCAGTACTTC. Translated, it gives CASSKEVRLAGVTYEQYF.

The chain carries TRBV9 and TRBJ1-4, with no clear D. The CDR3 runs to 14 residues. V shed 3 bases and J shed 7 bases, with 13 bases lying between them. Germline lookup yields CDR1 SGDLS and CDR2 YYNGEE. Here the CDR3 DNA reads TGTGCCAGCAGCGGACACAGCCAGTCTGAAAAACTGTTTTTT. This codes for CASSGHSQSEKLFF. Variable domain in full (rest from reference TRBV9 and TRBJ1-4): DSGVTQTPKHLITATGQRVTLRCSPRSGDLSVYWYQQSLDQGLQFLIQYYNGEERAKGNILERFSAQQFPDLHSELNLSSLELGDSALYFCASSGHSQSEKLFFGSGTQLSVL.

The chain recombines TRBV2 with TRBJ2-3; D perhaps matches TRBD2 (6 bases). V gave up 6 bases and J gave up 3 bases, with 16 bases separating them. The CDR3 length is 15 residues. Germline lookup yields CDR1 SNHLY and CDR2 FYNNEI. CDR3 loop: CASSPNGAGTDTQYF. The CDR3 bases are TGTGCCAGCAGCCCGAATGGGGCGGGGACAGATACGCAGTATTTT. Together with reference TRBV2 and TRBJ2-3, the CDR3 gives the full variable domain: EPEVTQTPSHQVTQMGQEVILRCVPISNHLYFYWYRQILGQKVEFLVSFYNNEISEKSEIFDDQFSVERPDGSNFTLKIRSTKLEDSAMYFCASSPNGAGTDTQYFGPGTRLTVL.

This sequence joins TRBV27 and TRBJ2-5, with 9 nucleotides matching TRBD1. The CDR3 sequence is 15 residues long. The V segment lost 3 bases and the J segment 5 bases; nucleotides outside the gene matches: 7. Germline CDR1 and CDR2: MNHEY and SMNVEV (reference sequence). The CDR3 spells CASSFRDRAEETQYF. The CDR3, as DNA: TGTGCCAGCAGTTTCCGGGACAGGGCTGAGGAGACCCAGTACTTC.

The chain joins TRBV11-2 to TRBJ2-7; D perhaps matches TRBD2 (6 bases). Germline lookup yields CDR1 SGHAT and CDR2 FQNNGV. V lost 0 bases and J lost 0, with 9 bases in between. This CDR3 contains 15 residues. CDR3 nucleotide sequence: TGTGCCAGCAGCTTAGAGGCGGGGAGCTCCTACGAGCAGTACTTC. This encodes CASSLEAGSSYEQYF. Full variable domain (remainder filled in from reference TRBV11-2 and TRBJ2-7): EAGVAQSPRYKIIEKRQSVAFWCNPISGHATLYWYQQILGQGPKLLIQFQNNGVVDDSQLPKDRFSAERLKGVDSTLKIQPAKLEDSAVYLCASSLEAGSSYEQYFGPGTRLTVT.

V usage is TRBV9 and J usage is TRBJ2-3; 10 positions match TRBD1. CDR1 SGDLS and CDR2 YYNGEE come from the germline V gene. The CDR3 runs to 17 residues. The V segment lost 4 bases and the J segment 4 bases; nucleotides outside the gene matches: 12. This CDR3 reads CASSPYPSDRGADTQYF. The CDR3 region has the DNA TGTGCCAGCAGCCCTTACCCGTCGGACAGGGGGGCAGATACGCAGTATTTT.

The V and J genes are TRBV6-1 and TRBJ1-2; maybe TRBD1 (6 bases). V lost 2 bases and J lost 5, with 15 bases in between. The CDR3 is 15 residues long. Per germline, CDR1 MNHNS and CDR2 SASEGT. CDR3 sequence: CASSEYRGAEYGYTF. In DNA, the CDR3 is TGTGCCAGCAGTGAATATCGGGGGGCGGAATATGGCTACACCTTC.

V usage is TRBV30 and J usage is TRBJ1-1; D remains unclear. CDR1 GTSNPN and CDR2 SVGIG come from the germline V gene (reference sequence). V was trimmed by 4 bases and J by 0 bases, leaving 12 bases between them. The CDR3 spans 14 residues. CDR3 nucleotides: TGTGCCTGGATGCGGATAACTATGAACACTGAAGCTTTCTTT. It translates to CAWMRITMNTEAFF.

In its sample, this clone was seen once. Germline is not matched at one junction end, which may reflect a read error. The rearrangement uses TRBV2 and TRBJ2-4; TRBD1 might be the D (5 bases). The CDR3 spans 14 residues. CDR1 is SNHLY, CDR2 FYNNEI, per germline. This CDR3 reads CASNEQDAKNIQYF. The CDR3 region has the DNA TGTGCCAGCAATGAACAGGATGCCAAAAACATTCAGTACTTC.

The CDR3 DNA follows: TGCAGTGCTAATGAAGCGGCCCCCTACGAGCAGTACTTC. Translated: CSANEAAPYEQYF. V gene TRBV20-1 combines with J gene TRBJ2-7; a possible D gene is TRBD2 (5 bases). Germline-derived CDR1 and CDR2 are DFQATT and SNEGSKA (reference sequence). The CDR3 is made up of 13 amino acids. V was clipped by 4 bases and J by 2 bases, with 12 bases between them.

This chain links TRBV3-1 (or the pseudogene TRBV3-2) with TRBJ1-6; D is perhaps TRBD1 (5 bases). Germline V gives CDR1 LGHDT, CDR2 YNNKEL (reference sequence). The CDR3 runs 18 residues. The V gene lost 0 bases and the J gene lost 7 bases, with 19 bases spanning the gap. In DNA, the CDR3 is TGTGCCAGCAGCCAAGAAGGAAGGGCGGGACGATGGAATTCACCCCTCCACTTT. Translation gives CASSQEGRAGRWNSPLHF.